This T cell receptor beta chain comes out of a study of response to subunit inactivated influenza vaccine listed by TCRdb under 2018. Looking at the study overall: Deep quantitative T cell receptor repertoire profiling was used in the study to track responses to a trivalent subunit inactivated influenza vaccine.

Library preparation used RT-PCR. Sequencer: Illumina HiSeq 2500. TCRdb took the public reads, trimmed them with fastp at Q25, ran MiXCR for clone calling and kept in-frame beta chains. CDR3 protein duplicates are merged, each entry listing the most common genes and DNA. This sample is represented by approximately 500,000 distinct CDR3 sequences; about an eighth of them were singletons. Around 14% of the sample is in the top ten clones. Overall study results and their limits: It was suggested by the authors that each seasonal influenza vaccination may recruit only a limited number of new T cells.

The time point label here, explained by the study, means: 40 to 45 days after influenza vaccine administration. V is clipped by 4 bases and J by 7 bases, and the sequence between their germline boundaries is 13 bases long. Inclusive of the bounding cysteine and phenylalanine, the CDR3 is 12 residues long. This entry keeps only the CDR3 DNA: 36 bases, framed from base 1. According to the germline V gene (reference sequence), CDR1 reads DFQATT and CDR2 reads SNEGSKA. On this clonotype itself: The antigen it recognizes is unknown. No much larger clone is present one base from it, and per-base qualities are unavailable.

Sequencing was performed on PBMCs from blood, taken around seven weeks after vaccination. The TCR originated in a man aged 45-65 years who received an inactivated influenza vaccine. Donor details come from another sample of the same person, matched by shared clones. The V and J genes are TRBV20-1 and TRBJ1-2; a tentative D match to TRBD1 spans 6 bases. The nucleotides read TGCAGTGCTAAAAGGGGGGGTTTTGGCTACACCTTC. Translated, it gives CSAKRGGFGYTF.